The 3 T cell receptor beta chains in this list originate from one sample, sequenced in a study of blood T cell repertoires in COVID-19. The repertoire was sequenced with immunoSEQ multiplex PCR; TCRdb's copy has only in-frame clones and lacks some. The data contain about 98,000 clones, approximately 78% of them singletons. Material: peripheral blood. These receptors all stem from a man aged 55-75 years with active or convalescent COVID-19.

This clone is a singleton in its sample. The chain couples TRBV30 to TRBJ1-1; D gene ambiguous. The CDR3 is 16 amino acids. The germline V gene encodes CDR1 GTSNPN and CDR2 SVGIG (reference sequence). V was pared by 0 bases and J by 0 bases, with 14 bases between. The CDR3 loop is CAWSVSGRFMNTEAFF. Here the CDR3 DNA reads TGTGCCTGGAGTGTATCGGGGAGGTTCATGAACACTGAAGCTTTCTTT.

This clone has just one count. V gene TRBV3-1 (or the pseudogene TRBV3-2) combines with J gene TRBJ2-1; TRBD2 matches 11 bases. There are 17 residues in the CDR3. CDR1 is LGHDT and CDR2 is YNNKEL in the germline V gene (reference sequence). The ends lost 6 bases at V and 9 bases at J; junction bases unmatched: 16. CDR3 amino acids: CASSKGIAGGPGSEQFF. The CDR3 coding sequence is TGTGCCAGCAGTAAAGGGATAGCGGGAGGGCCTGGGAGTGAGCAGTTCTTC.

The chain recombines TRBV4-1 with TRBJ1-4; D call uncertain. The CDR3 runs to 15 residues. The V and J ends lost 1 base and 1 base respectively, with 7 bases between them. Germline loops: CDR1 MGHRA, CDR2 YSYEKL. CDR3 amino acids: CASSQGRLTNEKLFF. CDR3 DNA sequence: TGCGCCAGCAGCCAAGGGCGGCTAACTAATGAAAAACTGTTTTTT.